This T cell receptor beta chain was recovered during a study of cytomegalovirus exposure and HLA in healthy donors. About the research overall: In a previous analysis, 100 million to 140 million unique TCR beta sequences were found from 150 million to 200 million T cells.

Study results and caveats: Immune exposure was documented only through CMV serostatus. In a later analysis, compared with equally common non-associated chains, HLA-associated beta chains were more expanded.

13 Jbeta primers and 60 Vbeta primers were used for the PCR. Only in-frame clones appear in the TCRdb table, and some are missing; sequencing was by immunoSEQ multiplex PCR. The repertoire holds some 110,000 clones, with over 75% as singletons. Comments on this clone: As yet, its antigen is unknown.

Germline V gene lookup returns CDR1 LNHDA and CDR2 SQIVND (reference sequence). The CDR3 extends over 15 amino acids. V dropped 6 bases and J dropped 4 bases, with 16 bases sitting between them. The TCR comes from a woman aged 18 to 35 in good health and CMV-seropositive. The chain uses TRBV19 and TRBJ1-5, with D perhaps matching TRBD1 (6 bases). Material: PBMCs. The CDR3 sequence is CASRTQGLVNQPQHF. CDR3 DNA: TGTGCCAGTAGAACCCAGGGGTTGGTAAATCAGCCCCAGCATTTT. Full variable domain (rest looked up from reference TRBV19 and TRBJ1-5): DGGITQSPKYLFRKEGQNVTLSCEQNLNHDAMYWYRQDPGQGLRLIYYSQIVNDFQKGDIAEGYSVSREKKESFPLTVTSAQKNPTAFYLCASRTQGLVNQPQHFGDGTRLSIL.